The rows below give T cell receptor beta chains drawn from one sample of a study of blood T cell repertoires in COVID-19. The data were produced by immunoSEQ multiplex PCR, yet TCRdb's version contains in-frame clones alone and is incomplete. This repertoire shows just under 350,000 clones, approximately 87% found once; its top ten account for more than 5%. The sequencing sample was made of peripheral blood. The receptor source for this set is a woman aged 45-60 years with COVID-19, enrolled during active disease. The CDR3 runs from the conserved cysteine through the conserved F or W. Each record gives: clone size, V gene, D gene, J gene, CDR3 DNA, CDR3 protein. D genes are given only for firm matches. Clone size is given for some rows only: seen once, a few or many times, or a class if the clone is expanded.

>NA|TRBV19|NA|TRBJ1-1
TGTGCCAGTAGTATAGGACTGGGGGGCACTGAAGCTTTCTTT
CASSIGLGGTEAFF
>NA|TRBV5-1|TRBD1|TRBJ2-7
TGCGCCAGCAGCGTCGAGGGGGCGCCTTTAGACGAGCAGTACTTC
CASSVEGAPLDEQYF
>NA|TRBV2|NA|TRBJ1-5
TGTGCCAGCAGTAGCGTAGATTGGGGCAATCAGCCCCAGCATTTT
CASSSVDWGNQPQHF
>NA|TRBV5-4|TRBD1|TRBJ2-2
TGTGCCAGCAGCTTGGCGGGACAGTTGAACACCGGGGAGCTGTTTTTT
CASSLAGQLNTGELFF
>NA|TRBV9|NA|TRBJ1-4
TGTGCCAGCAGCGTAGAACCGCCCGGGACACCTAATGAAAAACTGTTTTTT
CASSVEPPGTPNEKLFF
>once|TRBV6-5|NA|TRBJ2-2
TGTGCCAGCAGTTACTCTGCCGCGCTGAACACCGGGGAGCTGTTTTTT
CASSYSAALNTGELFF
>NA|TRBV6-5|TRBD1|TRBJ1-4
TGTGCCAGCAGGGATCCGGGACAGAATGAAAAACTGTTTTTT
CASRDPGQNEKLFF
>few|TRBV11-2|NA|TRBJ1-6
TGTGCCAGCAGGCACTCGGGATTATGGGGGGGCAATCACAATTCACCCCTCCACTTT
CASRHSGLWGGNHNSPLHF
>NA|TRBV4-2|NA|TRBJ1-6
TGTGCCAGCAGCCAAGCAGGGGTTAATTCACCCCTCCACTTT
CASSQAGVNSPLHF
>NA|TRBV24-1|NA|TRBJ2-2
TGTGCCACGCGACAGATGAACACCGGGGAGCTGTTTTTT
CATRQMNTGELFF
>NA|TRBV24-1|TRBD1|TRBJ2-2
TGTGCCACCAGTGATTTGGGCAGGGGGCGCGCCGGGGAGCTGTTTTTT
CATSDLGRGRAGELFF
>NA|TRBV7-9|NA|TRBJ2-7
TGTGCCAGCAGCTTAGGGATTAGCTACTACGAGCAGTACTTC
CASSLGISYYEQYF
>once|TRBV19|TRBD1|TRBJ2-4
TGTGCCAGTAGTACCGGGACAGGGAACGTGGGGAAAAACATTCAGTACTTC
CASSTGTGNVGKNIQYF
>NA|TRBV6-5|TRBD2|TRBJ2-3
TGTGCCAGCAGTTACGGCGGGGGTGGTCCAGATACGCAGTATTTT
CASSYGGGGPDTQYF
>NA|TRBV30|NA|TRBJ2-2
TGTGCCTGGAGTGGGGGGCGTCGGAACACCGGGGAGCTGTTTTTT
CAWSGGRRNTGELFF
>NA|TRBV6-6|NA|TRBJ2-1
TGTGGCGTGGGGCAGAAAGGGGGCAATGAGCAGTTCTTC
CGVGQKGGNEQFF
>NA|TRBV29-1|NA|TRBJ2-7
TGCAGCGTTGTCGGCAGGGACGAGCAGTACTTC
CSVVGRDEQYF
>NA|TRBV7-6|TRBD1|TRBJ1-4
TGTGCCAGCAGCTTAGTCAGTCAGGGGGTGATGGCTAATGAAAAACTGTTTTTT
CASSLVSQGVMANEKLFF
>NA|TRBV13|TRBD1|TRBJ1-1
TGTGCCAGCAGCTTAGGTTGGACAGGTAGAATGAACACTGAAGCTTTCTTT
CASSLGWTGRMNTEAFF
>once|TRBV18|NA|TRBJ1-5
TGTGCCAGCACATCCACGTTGGATCAGCCCCAGCATTTT
CASTSTLDQPQHF
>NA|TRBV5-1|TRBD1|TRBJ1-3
TGCGCCAGCAGCCCGGGACAGTCCCTTCCTGGAAACACCATATATTTT
CASSPGQSLPGNTIYF